This entry is about one TCR beta chain. This clone's antigen is unknown. Base qualities are not provided; no much larger clone lies one nucleotide away. The CDR3 runs 13 residues from the cysteine to the phenylalanine. Only the CDR3 DNA stays, 39 bases, in frame from base 1. Per the germline V gene, SGHVS is the CDR1 and FNYEAQ is the CDR2. Trimming at the junction amounts to 5 bases on V and 4 bases on J, and the germline ends lie 9 bases apart. The library was generated by the immunoSEQ multiplex PCR assay. For the multiplex PCR, a mixture combining 60 forward primers for TCR Vbeta segments and 13 reverse primers for TCR Jbeta segments was used. The CDR3 region of rearranged TCR beta genes was amplified from genomic DNA by a multiplex PCR assay. On the Illumina HiSeq System, the amplified TCR beta libraries were sequenced as 87-base-pair reads. In the paper's pipeline: In a later analysis, approximately 74 million unique TCR beta chains were counted across the 500 to 850 repertoires, and some 10 million of these chains were shared by at least two donors. To remove PCR and sequencing errors, raw reads were error-corrected and collapsed into unique sequences using a nearest-neighbor algorithm that merged closely related sequences. CDR3 sequences were aligned to IMGT reference sequences to assign V, D and J gene segments. For a sequence to be retained, a match of at least six nucleotides was required to both a V gene segment and a J gene segment. Rearrangements were called productive when the CDR3 lacked stop codons and stayed in frame with V and J; all others were non-productive. Following IMGT convention, CDR3 was defined as the stretch from the second conserved V-encoded cysteine up to the conserved J-encoded phenylalanine. The earlier analysis of some 540 of the donors excluded any sequence lacking an unambiguous match to a single V gene segment. In an earlier analysis of several hundred of the donors, V segments were called functional above 56.7% productive rearrangements and were called segregating when the between-donor standard deviation exceeded 5%. A statistical classification framework was developed to diagnose cytomegalovirus status using the catalog of TCR beta chain sequences. In a later analysis, TCR nucleotide sequences were compared against IMGT/GENE-DB human TR gene sequences so that V and J genes could be assigned. In a later analysis, CDR3 sequences and most-parsimonious VDJ recombination scenarios were assigned using the TCRdist pipeline. In a later analysis, every TCR beta chain was defined by the combination of its CDR3 amino acid sequence and its V-gene family, and reads without a unique V-gene family were dropped. To address suspected cross-contamination and a sequencing artifact, a later analysis removed roughly 640 highly shared, low-generation-probability nucleotide sequences. For each public chain, a later analysis derived a clonal expansion index from normalized ranks of inferred template counts within each repertoire. Generation probabilities in a later analysis came from a VDJ recombination model fitted to out-of-frame rearrangements, and those results were checked against IGoR. In a later analysis, hypergeometric tests were used to score TCR-TCR, TCR-HLA and TCR-CMV co-occurrence, with a repertoire-size bias correction applied to TCR pairs. False discovery rates were estimated in a later analysis by permuting HLA or CMV assignments 20 times. A later analysis grouped co-occurring TCRs with DBSCAN, adding TCRdist sequence similarity when clustering within HLA-allele-positive subsets. Repertoires with fewer than 30,000 or more than 120,000 public chains, plus five repertoires with anomalous nucleotide sharing, were excluded from co-occurrence clustering. Sourced from immuneACCESS, this table was stored by TCRdb with only in-frame sequences that have V and J called. A share of the clones is absent; for the studies checked, an unresolved V gene accounts for under half, and the remainder has no known explanation. The V and J calls and clone size come from that table; D and trimming were worked out from the DNA. A total of over 200,000 clones appear in this sample, approximately 84% of them only once. Approximately 0.5% of the sample comes from the top ten.

This sample is part of a study of cytomegalovirus exposure and HLA in healthy donors (TCRdb year 2017). Broadly, across the study: An earlier analysis of several hundred of the donors reported 276 Gb of sequence data and some 100 million unique TCR beta sequences from about 179 million T cells. Every discovery cohort repertoire had been produced on one sequencing platform. The T cell repertoires of 666 subjects were profiled by immunosequencing and related to cytomegalovirus serostatus. To predict cytomegalovirus infection status, the study combined high-throughput TCR immunosequencing, statistical association of individual TCRs with disease status, and machine learning. Alongside the repertoire data, information on donor age, sex, ethnicity and CMV serostatus was compiled. HLA typing covered class I and class II loci at four-digit resolution. Approximately 300 gigabases of sequencing data and 70 million to 100 million unique TCR sequences made up an early release that covered 500 to 650 HLA-typed donors. An earlier analysis of several hundred of the donors used high-throughput TCR beta sequencing to judge whether each TCR beta V gene segment behaved as functional or pseudogenic. In a later genetic analysis, genome-wide SNP genotypes for about three fifths of the roughly 670 donors were used, and that subset was treated as a discovery cohort. Rather than drawing on any new phenotypic data, the later analysis identified candidate immune exposures from TCR beta sequences and the way those sequences occurred across donors. A later analysis re-analyzed previously published TCR beta repertoires from roughly 600 donors and added high-resolution HLA genotyping to study TCR occurrence patterns. Typing coverage differed by locus: A, B, C, DRB1 and DQB1 were typed in roughly 629-630 donors, DQA1 in 500 to 550, DPA1 in around 600, and DPB1 in 450 to 480. The genetic ancestry cluster associated with self-reported Caucasian donors included over 80% of the approximately 400 genotyped donors. The aim of the study was to test whether cataloging public T cell receptors could identify signatures of past pathogen exposure. Besides the first cohort of roughly 660 subjects, a separate validation cohort made up of over a hundred different subjects was used. Because of strong linkage in the cohort, four to six DR-DQ haplotypes were treated as single units for association and clustering. Among 300 to 500 genotyped donors of the cohort, an average of roughly 230,000 unique TCR beta nucleotide sequences was sequenced per donor, of which about 19% were non-productive.

What the authors observed across the whole study: In a later analysis, around 17,000 TCR beta sequences were associated with specific HLA alleles at a false discovery rate of 0.05. The presence/absence analyses assumed that sequencing depth was roughly uniform across donors, and that assumption may not be true. In a later genetic analysis, a missense DCLRE1C variant was associated with V-gene and J-gene trimming of TCR beta chains, and the association was replicated in an independent cohort. According to a later analysis, TCR association rates differed among HLA loci, with DRB1 alleles showing the most associated TCRs and HLA-C alleles showing the fewest. The sequencing pipeline was judged likely to have produced a cluster of highly shared sequence variants as a technical artifact. Across donors, most TCR sequences were observed very rarely, whereas some public TCRs were present in many individuals. Because counts were too low, seventeen rarely observed V segments, including chromosome 9 orphons, were excluded from the earlier analysis of around 590 of the donors. A total of about 150 TCR beta chains were listed by the study as associated with cytomegalovirus. In a later analysis, HLA-associated TCR beta chains were found to be more clonally expanded and to have lower generation probabilities than equally common non-associated chains. The only immune exposure information available for the cohort was CMV serostatus. Because the 87-base-pair reads could not distinguish some IMGT-functional V segments, including TRBV6-2 and TRBV6-3, those segments were excluded. Most CMV-associated TCR beta chains appeared to be HLA-restricted in a later analysis, and the HLA associations seemed to be driven largely by CMV exposure. Linkage disequilibrium might explain the correlated functional status among segregating V segments, but an unknown experimental factor could not be ruled out. Several of the top co-occurrence clusters appeared to be linked to parvovirus B19, influenza, CMV and Epstein-Barr virus, according to a later analysis. A further reported finding was that TCR beta sequences accurately predicted the HLA-A and HLA-B alleles for most subjects in the first cohort. The classifier was reported to diagnose cytomegalovirus status with high specificity and sensitivity in both the original and validation cohorts. Only TCR beta chains were sequenced in this cohort, and the absence of alpha or paired-chain data limited detectable features. Strong co-occurrence of HLA alleles, especially DR and DQ, made assigning TCR associations to individual alleles difficult. An earlier analysis of 587 of the donors showed that most TCR beta V segments appeared in productive rearrangements either about 90% or about 30% of the time, which broadly matched IMGT annotations. Compared with the approximately 700-donor mean, donors in an Asian-associated ancestry cluster had fewer N-insertions in productive TCRs, according to a later genetic analysis. A few of the identified cytomegalovirus-associated TCR beta chains were confirmed in vitro to be specific for cytomegalovirus antigens. It was suggested by the authors that the approach could potentially be generalized to other disease states and immunological phenotypes. Because HLA typing was unavailable for some donors at each locus, only the typed subset was used in association tests.

The cohort consisted of 666 healthy bone marrow donors. At the time of sampling, all cohort members were nominally healthy, though unrecorded immune exposures were likely present. The donor tested CMV seronegative, placing the donor among the 352 seronegative members of the cohort. A peripheral blood sample was collected from each donor, and TCR beta sequencing was performed on peripheral blood mononuclear cells. Genomic DNA extraction from the blood cell samples was performed with the Qiagen DNeasy Blood Extraction Kit. Sample: PBMCs. The V gene is TRBV7-6 and the J gene is TRBJ1-3; no D gene call is confident. The TCR was taken from a woman aged 35 to 49 in good health and CMV-seronegative. CDR3 sequence: CASSPSAGNTIYF. The nucleotide sequence is TGTGCCAGCAGCCCTAGCGCGGGAAACACCATATATTTT.